This T cell receptor beta chain appears in the sequencing data of a study of cytomegalovirus exposure and HLA in healthy donors. PCR involved 60 Vbeta and 13 Jbeta primers. Some clones are missing from TCRdb's copy, which holds only in-frame ones; the method was immunoSEQ multiplex PCR. The sample has 120,000 or so clones; more than 70% are singletons. Study-level findings and limits: Later on, a genetic analysis was performed. It linked a missense variant in DCLRE1C with V- and J-gene trimming of TCR beta. Several of the most significant clusters were apparently associated with common viral pathogens in a later analysis. The classifier reportedly diagnosed cytomegalovirus status with high specificity and sensitivity.

As for this clone: The antigen is unknown.

CDR1 and CDR2 (germline): SEHNR, FQNEAQ (reference sequence). The CDR3 spans 15 residues. Trimming cost V 8 bases and J 7 bases; bases outside gene matches: 14. At the time of sampling, donors were nominally healthy, though unrecorded immune exposures were likely. Sequences were obtained from PBMCs. This chain links TRBV7-9 with TRBJ2-1; 7 positions agree with TRBD1. The clonotype comes from a man aged 25-45 years in good health and CMV-seronegative. The CDR3: CASSGGTGLRNEQFF. In DNA, the CDR3 is TGTGCCAGCTCAGGGGGAACAGGGCTCCGGAATGAGCAGTTCTTC.